This T cell receptor beta chain was sequenced during a study of cytomegalovirus exposure and HLA in healthy donors. Study findings and constraints: Follow-up analysis later connected one missense variant in DCLRE1C with trimming of TCR beta V- and J-genes. Within an earlier analysis, most TCR beta V segments proved productive either about 90% or about 30% of the time. According to the study, 150 to 200 TCR beta chains were cytomegalovirus-associated. Apart from CMV serostatus, no immune exposure information was available.

On this clone itself: Its antigen is unknown.

Primers included in the PCR were 60 Vbeta and 13 Jbeta primers. The method was immunoSEQ multiplex PCR; TCRdb's version includes in-frame clones alone and lacks a portion of them. Of 200,000 or so clones detected, approximately 80% appear once; the ten largest clones hold 5% to 6%. This CDR3 has 13 residues. Germline V gene sequence: CDR1 MDHEN, CDR2 SYDVKM. This TCR derives from a woman aged 30 to 39 in good health and CMV-seropositive. The chain links TRBV28 to TRBJ1-2; the D gene is possibly TRBD1 (5 bases). The sample consisted of PBMCs. This CDR3 reads CASRGGVGYGYTF. DNA of the CDR3: TGTGCATCAAGGGGCGGGGTGGGCTATGGCTACACCTTC.